This T cell receptor beta chain is from a study of identical twins. Notes on this clonotype: A much larger clone is a single base away; this may be a read error.

V dropped 6 bases and J dropped 4 bases, with 22 bases sitting between them. CDR1 is MDHEN, CDR2 SYDVKM, per germline. There are 17 residues in the CDR3. MiXCR was run by TCRdb on the 5' RACE reads, yielding one entry per CDR3 protein. The data contain 700,000 or so distinct CDR3 sequences, over 8.5% of them singletons. These sequences were also reported in another study, on yellow fever vaccine responses in identical twins.

The clonotype was recovered from a woman aged 18-29 years in good health. The chain combines TRBV28 with TRBJ2-4; D possibly corresponds to TRBD2 (5 bases). The sequencing sample was made of PBMCs. The CDR3 reads CASRSDGNKGAKNIQYF. In DNA, the CDR3 is TGTGCCAGCAGATCGGACGGAAACAAGGGAGCTAAAAACATTCAGTACTTC.